What follows describes a single TCR beta chain. Its antigen is currently unknown. The sample comes from a study of CD8+CD57+ T cells in acquired aplastic anemia. Study-wide context: Sorted CD4+ plus CD8+ cells gave DNA averaging roughly 3 ug. CD4+ cell libraries from healthy donors averaged approximately 9.9 million reads. Findings and caveats of the study: Patients and controls turned out to have 25 to 30 CD8+ CDR3 sequences in common. The study found no significant CD8+ Simpson's diversity difference between patients and controls.

CDR1 is SEHNR, CDR2 FQNEAQ, per germline (reference sequence). Trimming at V came to 1 base and at J to 7 bases, leaving 6 bases not matched to a gene. This CDR3 is built from 15 residues. TCR beta VDJ and CDR3 were profiled, and genomic DNA was the template. TCRdb re-derived calls from the reads in MiXCR, one entry per CDR3 protein. The data show about 160,000 distinct CDR3 sequences, about 48% seen once. This clonotype originated in a human donor in good health. Sequenced sample: sorted CD4+, CD8+, or CD8+CD57+ T cells (not recorded which) from PBMCs. The V gene is TRBV7-9, the J gene TRBJ1-4; 7 nucleotides match TRBD1. The CDR3: CASSLGRQGLEKLFF. The CDR3 region has the DNA TGTGCCAGCAGCTTAGGTAGACAGGGACTTGAAAAACTGTTTTTT.